This TCR beta chain was recorded in a study of lymphopenia after photon versus proton radiotherapy. This CDR3 is 18 amino acids long. Germline trimming cut 0 bases from V and 2 bases from J; bases unmatched to any gene: 7. The germline CDR1 and CDR2 sequences are KGHSH and LQKENI. Sequencing was performed with immunoSEQ multiplex PCR; in TCRdb, only in-frame clones are kept and a portion is missing. The sample consists of under 30,000 clones, 80% to 90% of them appearing once. The specimen comprised peripheral blood, sampled from a patient treated with proton-based radiotherapy. The TCR sequence derives from an older woman with cholangiocarcinoma. Some clones in this sample may be carry-over from other donors' samples. This chain joins TRBV18 and TRBJ2-5, with 12 bases aligning to TRBD2. CDR3 sequence (DNA): TGTGCCAGCTCACCACCGATCGGGACTAGCGGGTATCAAGAGACCCAGTACTTC. Amino acids: CASSPPIGTSGYQETQYF.